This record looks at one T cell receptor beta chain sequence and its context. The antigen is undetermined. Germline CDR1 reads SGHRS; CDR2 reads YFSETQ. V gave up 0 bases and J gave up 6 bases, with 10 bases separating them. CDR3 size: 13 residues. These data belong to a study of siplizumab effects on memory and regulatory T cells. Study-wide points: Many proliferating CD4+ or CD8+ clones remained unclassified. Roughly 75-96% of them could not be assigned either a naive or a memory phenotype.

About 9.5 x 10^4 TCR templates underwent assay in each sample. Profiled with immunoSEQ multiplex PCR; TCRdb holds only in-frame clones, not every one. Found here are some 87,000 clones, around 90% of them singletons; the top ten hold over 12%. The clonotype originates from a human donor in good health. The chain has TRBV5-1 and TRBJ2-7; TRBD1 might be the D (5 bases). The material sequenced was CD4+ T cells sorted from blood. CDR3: CASSLDRKGEQYF. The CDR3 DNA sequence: TGCGCCAGCAGCTTGGACAGGAAGGGCGAGCAGTACTTC.